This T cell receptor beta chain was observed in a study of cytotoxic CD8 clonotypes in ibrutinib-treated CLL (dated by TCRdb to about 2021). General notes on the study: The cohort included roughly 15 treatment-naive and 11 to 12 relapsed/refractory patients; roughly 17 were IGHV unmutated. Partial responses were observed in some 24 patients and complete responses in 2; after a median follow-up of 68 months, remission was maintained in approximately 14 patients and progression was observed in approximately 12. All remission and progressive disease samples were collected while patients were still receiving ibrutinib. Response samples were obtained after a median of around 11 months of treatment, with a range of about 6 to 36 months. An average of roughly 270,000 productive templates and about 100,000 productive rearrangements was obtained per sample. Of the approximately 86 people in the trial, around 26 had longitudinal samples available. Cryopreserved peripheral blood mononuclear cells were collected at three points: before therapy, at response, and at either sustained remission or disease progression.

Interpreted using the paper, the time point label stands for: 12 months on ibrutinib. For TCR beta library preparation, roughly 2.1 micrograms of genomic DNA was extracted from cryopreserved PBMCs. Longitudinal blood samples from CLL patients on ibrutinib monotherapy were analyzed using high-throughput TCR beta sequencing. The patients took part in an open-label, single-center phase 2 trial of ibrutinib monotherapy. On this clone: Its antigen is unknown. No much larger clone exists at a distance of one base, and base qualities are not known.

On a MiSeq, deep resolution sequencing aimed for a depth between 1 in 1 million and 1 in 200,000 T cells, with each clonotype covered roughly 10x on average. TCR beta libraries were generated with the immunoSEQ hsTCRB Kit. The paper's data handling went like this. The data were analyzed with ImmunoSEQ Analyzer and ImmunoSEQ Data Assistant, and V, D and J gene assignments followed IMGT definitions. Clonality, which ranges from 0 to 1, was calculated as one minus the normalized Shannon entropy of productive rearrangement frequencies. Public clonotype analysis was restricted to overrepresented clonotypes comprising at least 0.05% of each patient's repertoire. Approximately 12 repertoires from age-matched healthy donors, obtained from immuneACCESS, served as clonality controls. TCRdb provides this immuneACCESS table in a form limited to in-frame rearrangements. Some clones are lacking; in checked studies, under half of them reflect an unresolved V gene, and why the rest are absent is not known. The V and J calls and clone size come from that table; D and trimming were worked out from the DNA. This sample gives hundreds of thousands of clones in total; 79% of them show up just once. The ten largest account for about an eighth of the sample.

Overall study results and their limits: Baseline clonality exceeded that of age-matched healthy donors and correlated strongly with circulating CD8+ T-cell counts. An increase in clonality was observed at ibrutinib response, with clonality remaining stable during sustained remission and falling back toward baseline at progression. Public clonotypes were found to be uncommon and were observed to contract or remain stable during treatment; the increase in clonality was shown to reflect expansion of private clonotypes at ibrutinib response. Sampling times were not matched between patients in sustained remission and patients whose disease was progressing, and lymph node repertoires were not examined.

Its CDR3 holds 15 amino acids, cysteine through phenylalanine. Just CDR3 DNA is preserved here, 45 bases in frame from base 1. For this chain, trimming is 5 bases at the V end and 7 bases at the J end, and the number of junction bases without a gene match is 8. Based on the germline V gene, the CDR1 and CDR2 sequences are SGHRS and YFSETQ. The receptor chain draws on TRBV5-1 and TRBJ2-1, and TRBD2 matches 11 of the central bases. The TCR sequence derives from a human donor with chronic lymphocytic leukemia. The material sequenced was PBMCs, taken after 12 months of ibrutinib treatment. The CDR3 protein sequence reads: CASRLAGGPVNEQFF. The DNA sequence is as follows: TGCGCCAGCAGGTTAGCGGGGGGGCCGGTGAATGAGCAGTTCTTC.